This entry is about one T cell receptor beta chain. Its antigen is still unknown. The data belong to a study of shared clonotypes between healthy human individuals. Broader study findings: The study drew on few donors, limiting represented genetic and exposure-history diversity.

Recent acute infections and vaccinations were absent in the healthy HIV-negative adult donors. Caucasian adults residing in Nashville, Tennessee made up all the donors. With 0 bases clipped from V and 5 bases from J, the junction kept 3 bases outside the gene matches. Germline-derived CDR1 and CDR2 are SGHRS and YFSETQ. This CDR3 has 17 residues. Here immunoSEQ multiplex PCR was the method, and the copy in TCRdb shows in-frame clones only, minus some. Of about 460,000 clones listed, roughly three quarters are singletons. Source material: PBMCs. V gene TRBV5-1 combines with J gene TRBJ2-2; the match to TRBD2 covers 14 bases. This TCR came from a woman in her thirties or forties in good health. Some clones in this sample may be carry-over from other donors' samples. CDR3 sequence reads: CASSLDGTSGSTGELFF. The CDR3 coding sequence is TGCGCCAGCAGCTTGGATGGGACTAGCGGGAGTACCGGGGAGCTGTTTTTT.